These 28 T cell receptor beta chains were sequenced from one sample in a study of shared clonotypes between healthy human individuals. Repertoires were generated with immunoSEQ multiplex PCR, while TCRdb's copy carries only in-frame clones and drops some. Of roughly 1.4 million clones listed, approximately 98.5% are singletons. Specimen: naive CD4+ T cells sorted from blood. Subset indicated: CD45RA+ positively selected. The receptors originated from a man aged 25 to 40 in good health.

The genes are TRBV19 and TRBJ2-3, with TRBD2 matching over 10 bases. CDR1 and CDR2 from the germline V gene are LNHDA and SQIVND (reference sequence). The CDR3 totals 16 residues. Losses at the gene ends were 5 bases for V and 2 bases for J; bases not matched to a gene: 7. CDR3 loop: CASSPVAGGLTDTQYF. DNA for the CDR3: TGTGCCAGTAGTCCGGTAGCGGGGGGTCTCACAGATACGCAGTATTTT.

This chain connects TRBV27 to TRBJ2-1; TRBD1 or TRBD2 may be the D gene (5 bases each). Trimming shortened V by 2 bases and J by 4 bases, and 12 bases separated the two germline ends. Per the germline V gene, CDR1 is MNHEY and CDR2 is SMNVEV (reference sequence). The CDR3 is made up of 15 amino acids. CDR3 region: CASSLMVEGYNEQFF. The CDR3, as DNA: TGTGCCAGCAGTTTAATGGTCGAGGGGTACAATGAGCAGTTCTTC.

The CDR3 DNA is TGTGCCATCAGTGAGTCAGGCCGGGGAGGGGAGCAGTACTTC. Translated, it gives CAISESGRGGEQYF. The chain joins TRBV10-3 to TRBJ2-7; 7 bases are a match to TRBD2. From germline, CDR1 is ENHRY and CDR2 SYGVKD. The ends lost 0 bases at V and 7 bases at J; junction bases unmatched: 6. The CDR3 covers 14 residues.

The chain has TRBV9 and TRBJ2-7; no reliable D call. Deletions cut 1 base from V and 6 bases from J, with 8 bases between. CDR3 length: 12 residues. The germline V gene encodes CDR1 SGDLS and CDR2 YYNGEE. CDR3 coding DNA: TGTGCCAGCAGCGTATTAGGGTCCGAGCAGTACTTC. Protein: CASSVLGSEQYF.

Details on this clone: This sample includes further DNA sequences coding for the same CDR3. V usage is TRBV7-8 and J usage is TRBJ1-3; D remains unclear. Germline-derived CDR1 and CDR2 are SGHVS and FQNEAQ. Trimming took 2 bases from V and 1 from J, leaving 9 bases between them. This CDR3 is built from 15 residues. CDR3 bases: TGTGCCAGCAGCTTATGGTCGGGTTCTGGAAACACCATATATTTT. Protein sequence: CASSLWSGSGNTIYF.

This sequence joins TRBV18 and TRBJ1-5; TRBD1 matches at 12 bases. Trimming removed 4 bases from V and 1 base from J; junction bases left unmatched: 11. This CDR3 has 19 amino acids. Germline-derived CDR1 and CDR2 are KGHSH and LQKENI. This CDR3 is CASSLGWDRGLQSNQPQHF. CDR3 in DNA: TGTGCCAGCTCACTAGGGTGGGACAGGGGGCTCCAAAGCAATCAGCCCCAGCATTTT.

V and J are TRBV6-1 and TRBJ1-5; 8 positions match TRBD1. V shed 3 bases, J shed 11 bases, and the junction held 6 bases outside the gene matches. The CDR3 is made up of 13 amino acids. Germline V CDR1 and CDR2: MNHNS, SASEGT. CDR3 DNA sequence: TGTGCCAGCAGTGATCTGCAGGGACAGGCCCAGCATTTT. Residues: CASSDLQGQAQHF.

Concerning this clone: One end of the junction varies from germline; a read error may be responsible. The chain is built from TRBV20-1 and TRBJ2-1; D possibly corresponds to TRBD2 (6 bases). Germline V lookup: CDR1 DFQATT, CDR2 SNEGSKA (reference sequence). The CDR3 loop spans 10 amino acids. The CDR3 DNA follows: TGCAGTGTTCTCGGGACTCCGGACGTCTTC. The encoded protein is CSVLGTPDVF.

The chain carries TRBV28 and TRBJ2-5; 9 nucleotides agree with TRBD1. V dropped 6 bases and J dropped 7; count of bases not matched to a gene: 6. The CDR3 contains 13 residues. Germline CDR1 MDHEN, CDR2 SYDVKM. CDR3 coding DNA: TGTGCCAGCAGCACACAGGGGGCAAGGACCCAGTACTTC. Protein: CASSTQGARTQYF. The variable domain in full, with the rest retrieved from reference TRBV28 and TRBJ2-5, is DVKVTQSSRYLVKRTGEKVFLECVQDMDHENMFWYRQDPGLGLRLIYFSYDVKMKEKGDIPEGYSVSREKKERFSLILESASTNQTSMYLCASSTQGARTQYFGPGTRLLVL.

The rearrangement joins TRBV10-1 to TRBJ1-1; 8 bases map to TRBD1. Germline values: CDR1 WNHNN, CDR2 SYGVQD (reference sequence). The CDR3 is made up of 16 amino acids. The V and J ends lost 6 bases and 3 bases, in that order; junction bases with no gene match: 12. The CDR3 loop is CASSETPGQVYTEAFF. The DNA of the CDR3 is TGCGCCAGCAGCGAAACACCGGGACAGGTCTACACTGAAGCTTTCTTT.

This clone is a singleton in its sample. The gene calls are TRBV6-1 and TRBJ2-4, with 9 bases fitting TRBD2. V was clipped by 5 bases and J by 7 bases; unmatched bases: 0. The length of the CDR3 is 12 residues. Germline V gene data show CDR1 as MNHNS and CDR2 as SASEGT. CDR3 sequence reads: CASSSGRNIQYF. CDR3 bases: TGTGCCAGCAGTAGCGGGAGGAACATTCAGTACTTC.

The chain employs TRBV15 and TRBJ2-7; 8 positions agree with TRBD2. The germline CDR1 and CDR2 sequences are LNHNV and YYDKDF (reference sequence). With V trimmed by 1 base and J by 1 base, 6 bases remained unmatched. The CDR3 length is 16 residues. This CDR3 reads CATSRGPPSGSYEQYF. DNA of the CDR3: TGTGCCACCAGCAGAGGCCCGCCTAGCGGGTCCTACGAGCAGTACTTC.

This clone was seen only once. The sample carries other DNA sequences with the same CDR3. V and J are TRBV9 and TRBJ1-2; perhaps TRBD1 as D (5 bases). The V end lost 0 bases, the J end lost 4 bases, and 7 bases lay between the germline ends. The germline gives CDR1 SGDLS, CDR2 YYNGEE. CDR3 length equals 13 residues. The CDR3 nucleotides read TGTGCCAGCAGCGTAGCAGGGACCTATGGCTACACCTTC. Protein: CASSVAGTYGYTF.

This clone has only one observation. V gene TRBV28 combines with J gene TRBJ2-5; D unclear. Germline CDR1 MDHEN, CDR2 SYDVKM. The CDR3 totals 17 residues. Trimming removed 3 bases from V and 4 bases from J, with 21 bases in between. The DNA of the CDR3 is TGTGCCAGCAGTTTGGTGTATGCGCCTCCCAGGCCAGAGACCCAGTACTTC. Protein: CASSLVYAPPRPETQYF. Complete variable domain (other parts from reference TRBV28 and TRBJ2-5): DVKVTQSSRYLVKRTGEKVFLECVQDMDHENMFWYRQDPGLGLRLIYFSYDVKMKEKGDIPEGYSVSREKKERFSLILESASTNQTSMYLCASSLVYAPPRPETQYFGPGTRLLVL.

The chain links TRBV5-4 to TRBJ1-2; no reliable D call. This CDR3 has 14 amino acids. Trimming pared 1 base from V and 4 bases from J, leaving 11 bases between. Per the germline V gene, CDR1 is SGHNT and CDR2 is YYREEE (reference sequence). Here the CDR3 DNA reads TGTGCCAGCAGCTTGACAGCCTCATTCTATGGCTACACCTTC. The encoded protein is CASSLTASFYGYTF.

The chain links TRBV9 to TRBJ2-2; maybe TRBD2 (6 bases). Germline-derived CDR1 and CDR2 are SGDLS and YYNGEE. The V gene lost 1 base and the J gene lost 6 bases, with 16 bases spanning the gap. CDR3 length equals 16 residues. The CDR3 DNA is TGTGCCAGCAGCGTATCAGAGGGAGGATGGGCCGGGGAGCTGTTTTTT. Protein product: CASSVSEGGWAGELFF.

As regards this clone: One end of the junction is discordant with germline, which a read error may explain. This chain uses TRBV12-5 with TRBJ2-7; D gene uncertain. CDR1 is LGHNT, CDR2 FRNRAP, per germline. CDR3 length: 8 residues. The CDR3 sequence: CASGTLNF. CDR3 coding DNA: TGTGCTAGTGGAACATTGAATTTC. Supplemented by reference TRBV12-5 and TRBJ2-7, the full variable domain reads DARVTQTPRHKVTEMGQEVTMRCQPILGHNTVFWYRQTMMQGLELLAYFRNRAPLDDSGMPKDRFSAEMPDATLATLKIQPSEPRDSAVYFCASGTLNFGPGTRLTVT.

This clone was recorded only once. V is TRBV7-2 and J is TRBJ2-1, with D tentatively TRBD2 (6 bases). Germline V gene lookup returns CDR1 SGHTA and CDR2 FQGNSA. This CDR3 has 18 amino acids. V lost 0 bases, J lost 7 bases, and 22 bases lay in between. CDR3 nucleotides: TGTGCCAGCAGCTTAGCGGGCGGAGGGGCCCCCTTAGGGAATGAGCAGTTCTTC. As protein: CASSLAGGGAPLGNEQFF. Combining the CDR3 with reference TRBV7-2 and TRBJ2-1 gives the whole variable domain GAGVSQSPSNKVTEKGKDVELRCDPISGHTALYWYRQSLGQGLEFLIYFQGNSAPDKSGLPSDRFSAERTGGSVSTLTIQRTQQEDSAVYLCASSLAGGGAPLGNEQFFGPGTRLTVL.

J is TRBJ2-7 and V is TRBV5-6; 10 bases map to TRBD2. The CDR3 extends over 19 amino acids. CDR1 is SGHDT, CDR2 YYEEEE, per germline. The J segment lost 1 base and the V segment lost 4 bases, leaving 17 bases of the junction unmatched. The CDR3 DNA follows: TGTGCCAGCAGCACCCCGGTAGGGCTAGCGGGAGCGCTTTCCTACGAGCAGTACTTC. Translation gives CASSTPVGLAGALSYEQYF.

The chain combines TRBV7-8 with TRBJ2-7; D may be TRBD2 (5 bases). The germline V and J ends were trimmed by 1 base and 3 bases, with 13 bases remaining between them. Germline loops: CDR1 SGHVS, CDR2 FQNEAQ. This CDR3 is built from 15 residues. CDR3 amino acids: CASSLVSLAIYEQYF. CDR3 DNA: TGTGCCAGCAGCTTAGTGTCCCTAGCAATCTACGAGCAGTACTTC.

Regarding this clone: Other DNA sequences in this sample translate to the same CDR3. The chain carries TRBV20-1 and TRBJ2-5; either TRBD1 or TRBD2 may supply D (5 bases each). Germline lookup yields CDR1 DFQATT and CDR2 SNEGSKA (reference sequence). This CDR3 region has 11 residues. The V gene lost 3 bases and the J gene lost 5 bases, with 7 bases spanning the gap. CDR3 nucleotide sequence: TGCAGTGCTAGGGGGGTGGAGACCCAGTACTTC. It encodes CSARGVETQYF.

J is TRBJ1-5 and V is TRBV7-2; 9 nucleotides line up with TRBD1. Germline V lookup: CDR1 SGHTA, CDR2 FQGNSA. The CDR3 length is 15 residues. Trimming at V came to 6 bases and at J to 3 bases, leaving 6 bases not matched to a gene. The CDR3 bases are TGTGCCAGCAGTCCCGGGACAGGGTTCAATCAGCCCCAGCATTTT. Amino acids: CASSPGTGFNQPQHF.

V usage is TRBV6-6 and J usage is TRBJ2-7; 9 nucleotides align to TRBD2. V was pared by 6 bases and J by 5 bases, with 11 bases of the junction left unmatched. CDR1 and CDR2 (germline): MNHNY, SVGAGI (reference sequence). This CDR3 is built from 15 residues. The CDR3 DNA reads as TGTGCCAGCAGGGGGCTGGCGGGAGGGCCCGACGAGCAGTACTTC. Translated, it gives CASRGLAGGPDEQYF.

Comment on this clone: One end of the junction is discordant with germline, which a read error may explain. V is TRBV5-3 and J is TRBJ2-1; TRBD1 matches at 7 bases. TRBV5-3 qualifies as an ORF whose function is uncertain. CDR3 length equals 15 residues. In DNA form, the CDR3 reads TGTGCCAGCAGCTTGGACAGGAGCTCCTACAATGAGCAGTTCTTC. Translating it yields CASSLDRSSYNEQFF.

The rearrangement links TRBV5-1 to TRBJ1-4; 7 nucleotides align to TRBD1. The V and J ends lost 0 bases and 5 bases, in that order; junction bases with no gene match: 4. The V gene's germline CDR1 is SGHRS and CDR2 YFSETQ. The CDR3 covers 15 residues. The CDR3 protein is CASSLGGQRNEKLFF. The CDR3 nucleotides read TGCGCCAGCAGCTTGGGGGGACAGAGAAATGAAAAACTGTTTTTT. The full variable domain, completed using reference TRBV5-1 and TRBJ1-4, is KAGVTQTPRYLIKTRGQQVTLSCSPISGHRSVSWYQQTPGQGLQFLFEYFSETQRNKGNFPGRFSGRQFSNSRSEMNVSTLELGDSALYLCASSLGGQRNEKLFFGSGTQLSVL.

This sequence joins TRBV27 and TRBJ2-3; 9 bases match TRBD2. Germline V gives CDR1 MNHEY, CDR2 SMNVEV (reference sequence). This CDR3 spans 17 amino acids. Trimming cost V 4 bases and J 2 bases; bases outside gene matches: 10. The DNA of the CDR3 is TGTGCCAGCAGTTCGCCCGTGACTAGCGGAATCACAGATACGCAGTATTTT. This translates into CASSSPVTSGITDTQYF.

The rearrangement joins TRBV29-1 to TRBJ1-2; D perhaps matches TRBD1 (6 bases). CDR3 length: 14 amino acids. The V gene's germline CDR1 is SQVTM and CDR2 ANQGSEA. The V gene lost 7 bases and the J gene lost 2 bases, with 17 bases spanning the gap. Written as DNA, the CDR3 is TGCAGCGCTGCAGAGACAGGACAAAACTATGGCTACACCTTC. Translated: CSAAETGQNYGYTF.

This clone was found once. Germline is not matched at one junction end, which may reflect a read error. The chain joins TRBV28 to TRBJ2-2; either TRBD1 or TRBD2 may supply D (6 bases each). Looked up from germline, CDR1 is MDHEN and CDR2 is SYDVKM. This CDR3 is 15 amino acids long. In DNA, the CDR3 is TGTGCGAGCATCCCGGGGGCGCGGGGCACCGGGGAGCTGTTTTTT. Its translation is CASIPGARGTGELFF.